One sample yielded the 24 T cell receptor beta chains listed below, sequenced in a study of OX40 agonist ivuxolimab in advanced cancers. Assay: immunoSEQ multiplex PCR; the TCRdb copy retains only in-frame clones and omits some. The data hold tens of thousands of clones, with 90% observed a single time. Sequences were derived from CD4+ or CD8+ T cells sorted from blood, sampled in a trial of the OX40 agonist ivuxolimab. These receptors all stem from an adult with an advanced solid tumor such as melanoma, head and neck, liver or kidney cancer.

The chain combines TRBV5-1 with TRBJ2-7, with D uncertain. Trimming stripped 5 bases from V and 2 bases from J, with 11 bases between. The CDR3 runs to 13 residues. The germline V gene encodes CDR1 SGHRS and CDR2 YFSETQ. CDR3 residues: CASRAEPTYEQYF. CDR3 in DNA: TGCGCCAGCAGGGCAGAACCAACCTACGAGCAGTACTTC.

The chain uses TRBV11-2 and TRBJ2-7, with 7 bases fitting TRBD1. Germline lookup yields CDR1 SGHAT and CDR2 FQNNGV. This CDR3 is built from 15 residues. V shed 6 bases and J 0 bases; nucleotides not matched to a gene: 8. As DNA, the CDR3 is TGTGCCAGCAGACCGACCGGGACAGCCTCCTACGAGCAGTACTTC. It codes for CASRPTGTASYEQYF.

The rearrangement links TRBV27 to TRBJ1-2, with D tentatively TRBD1 (6 bases). Trimming shortened V by 3 bases and J by 8 bases, and 16 bases separated the two germline ends. Germline lookup yields CDR1 MNHEY and CDR2 SMNVEV (reference sequence). The CDR3 runs to 14 residues. CDR3 sequence: CASSLVAQGLGYTF. The CDR3 DNA is TGTGCCAGCAGTTTGGTGGCACAGGGTTTGGGCTACACCTTC.

The rearrangement uses TRBV29-1 and TRBJ2-7; 10 bases are a match to TRBD1. This CDR3 spans 13 amino acids. Germline V gene sequence: CDR1 SQVTM, CDR2 ANQGSEA. Losses at the gene ends were 7 bases for V and 1 base for J; bases not matched to a gene: 4. The CDR3 DNA reads as TGCAGCGCTCGGACAGGGGGATCCTACGAGCAGTACTTC. Amino acid sequence: CSARTGGSYEQYF.

The chain has TRBV29-1 and TRBJ2-7; possibly TRBD1 for D (6 bases). Trimming pared 4 bases from V and 2 bases from J, leaving 18 bases between. CDR1 is SQVTM and CDR2 is ANQGSEA in the germline V gene. The CDR3 contains 15 residues. CDR3 region: CSVAAIEQGAYEQYF. The CDR3 coding sequence is TGCAGCGTTGCCGCAATCGAACAGGGCGCCTACGAGCAGTACTTC.

The rearrangement uses TRBV10-3 and TRBJ1-2; D gene ambiguous. CDR3 length equals 13 residues. Trimming stripped 6 bases from V and 4 bases from J, with 12 bases between. Germline lookup yields CDR1 ENHRY and CDR2 SYGVKD. CDR3 protein: CAISDLQTYGYTF. CDR3 DNA: TGTGCCATCAGCGACCTGCAGACCTATGGCTACACCTTC.

The rearrangement links TRBV29-1 to TRBJ1-4; 7 bases match TRBD1. CDR3 length: 15 amino acids. V lost 1 base, J lost 7 bases, and 9 bases stayed unmatched. Germline lookup yields CDR1 SQVTM and CDR2 ANQGSEA. The CDR3 region is CSVEVLEGAGEKLFF. The CDR3 DNA reads as TGCAGCGTTGAAGTGTTGGAGGGGGCGGGTGAAAAACTGTTTTTT.

This clone was counted a few times. The V call is TRBV9, the J call TRBJ2-2; weak D call: TRBD1 (5 bases). The CDR3 runs to 12 residues. V lost 5 bases, J lost 5 bases, and 7 bases lay in between. Germline V lookup: CDR1 SGDLS, CDR2 YYNGEE. The CDR3 DNA follows: TGTGCCAGCAGGGGGCTGACCGGGGAGCTGTTTTTT. Residues: CASRGLTGELFF.

The V call is TRBV15, the J call TRBJ2-1; D might be TRBD1 or TRBD2, each matching 5 bases. This CDR3 comprises 15 residues. CDR1 LNHNV and CDR2 YYDKDF come from the germline V gene (reference sequence). Trimming took off 5 bases at V and 2 bases at J, with 13 bases between the two ends. The CDR3 sequence is CATSARGGTYNEQFF. CDR3 in DNA: TGTGCCACCAGCGCGCGTGGGGGTACCTACAATGAGCAGTTCTTC.

This chain joins TRBV21-1 and TRBJ1-3; the table's D gene call, TRBD1, was not cross checked with the DNA. TRBV21-1 is shown as a pseudogene. This CDR3 comprises 15 residues. CDR3 DNA sequence: TGTGCCAGCAGCAAACGAGAAGGGGTTGGAAACACCATATATTTT. Its translation: CASSKREGVGNTIYF.

The rearrangement links TRBV4-1 to TRBJ2-7; 7 bases agree with TRBD1. The CDR3 extends over 13 amino acids. The junction had 6 bases not matched to a gene; V was cut back by 5 bases and J by 5 bases. Germline CDR1 and CDR2: MGHRA and YSYEKL. CDR3 sequence (DNA): TGCGCCAGCAGCGAAGGGACAGTCAACGAGCAGTACTTC. Its translation is CASSEGTVNEQYF.

This chain connects TRBV7-3 to TRBJ1-2, with TRBD1 as a possible D gene (5 bases). The CDR3 spans 15 residues. Germline CDR1 reads SGHTA; CDR2 reads FQGTGA. V was clipped by 0 bases and J by 6 bases, with 14 bases between them. Here the CDR3 DNA reads TGTGCCAGCAGCTTAACGGGGCTTATCTGGAATGGCTACACCTTC. It encodes CASSLTGLIWNGYTF.

The genes are TRBV5-8 and TRBJ1-2; D perhaps matches TRBD1 (5 bases). This CDR3 is 14 amino acids long. Germline V gene sequence: CDR1 SGHTS, CDR2 YDEGEE. V lost 0 bases, J lost 4 bases, and 10 bases lay in between. CDR3 sequence: CASSLAGGPYGYTF. As DNA, the CDR3 is TGTGCCAGCAGCTTGGCCGGGGGACCCTATGGCTACACCTTC.

This chain uses TRBV19 with TRBJ2-4; D not resolved. In germline, CDR1 is LNHDA, CDR2 SQIVND (reference sequence). The CDR3 consists of 12 residues. The V end was cut by 1 base, the J end by 13 bases, with 11 bases between. The CDR3 region is CASSIGSQRQYF. CDR3 nucleotide sequence: TGTGCCAGTAGTATAGGCTCCCAAAGACAGTACTTC.

The chain is built from TRBV10-3 and TRBJ2-5, with 8 bases that match TRBD2. The CDR3 sequence is 13 residues long. V shed 5 bases, J shed 5 bases, and the junction held 4 bases outside the gene matches. Germline V gene sequence: CDR1 ENHRY, CDR2 SYGVKD. CDR3 nucleotides: TGTGCCATCAGTTTGACTAGCGCTGAGACCCAGTACTTC. Protein: CAISLTSAETQYF.

This chain links TRBV5-1 with TRBJ2-2; D is uncertain. Germline V gene data show CDR1 as SGHRS and CDR2 as YFSETQ. This CDR3 comprises 18 residues. The V end was cut by 2 bases, the J end by 6 bases, with 23 bases between. CDR3 in DNA: TGCGCCAGCAGCTTTATAATTTTGGGCGGTGACCCAGCCGGGGAGCTGTTTTTT. As protein: CASSFIILGGDPAGELFF.

This chain uses TRBV6-5 with TRBJ2-1; 7 positions match TRBD1. J gave up 5 bases and V 5 bases, and 9 bases lay outside the gene matches. The V gene's germline CDR1 is MNHEY and CDR2 SVGAGI. This CDR3 contains 15 residues. The CDR3 bases are TGTGCCAGCAGTCCGGCTCTCGACAGGGACAATGAGCAGTTCTTC. Its protein is CASSPALDRDNEQFF.

The CDR3 region is CASSLLPGVDSGANVLTF. The DNA of the CDR3 is TGTGCCAGCAGCTTACTTCCAGGGGTAGACTCTGGGGCCAACGTCCTGACTTTC. This chain connects TRBV7-3 to TRBJ2-6; a possible D gene is TRBD1 (6 bases). This CDR3 is 18 amino acids long. V dropped 2 bases and J dropped 0 bases, with 14 bases sitting between them. Germline V gene sequence: CDR1 SGHTA, CDR2 FQGTGA.

The chain employs TRBV7-3 and TRBJ2-2; 7 nucleotides match TRBD2. Germline V gives CDR1 SGHTA, CDR2 FQGTGA. V lost 2 bases to trimming and J lost 3 bases; unmatched junction nucleotides: 6. The CDR3 runs 16 residues. The DNA of the CDR3 is TGTGCCAGCAGCTTAGGTTTTCGGGAGGACACCGGGGAGCTGTTTTTT. This translates into CASSLGFREDTGELFF.

The genes are TRBV19 and TRBJ1-2; D remains ambiguous. This CDR3 comprises 16 residues. Germline CDR1 is LNHDA and CDR2 is SQIVND (reference sequence). Trimming cost V 1 base and J 2 bases, with 14 bases left between them. CDR3 sequence reads: CASSIGADGLNYGYTF. In DNA form, the CDR3 reads TGTGCCAGTAGTATAGGGGCGGACGGTTTAAACTATGGCTACACCTTC.

This chain links TRBV27 with TRBJ2-2; D not resolved. This CDR3 has 14 residues. Germline V lookup: CDR1 MNHEY, CDR2 SMNVEV (reference sequence). V was cut by 4 bases and J by 2 bases, with 8 bases left in between. CDR3 bases: TGTGCCAGCAGTTCGGAACCCAACACCGGGGAGCTGTTTTTT. Translated: CASSSEPNTGELFF.

The gene calls are TRBV19 and TRBJ2-1, with 8 bases identical to TRBD2. This CDR3 is built from 16 residues. V lost 3 bases to trimming and J lost 3 bases; unmatched junction nucleotides: 7. The germline V gene has CDR1 LNHDA and CDR2 SQIVND (reference sequence). CDR3 residues: CASSILTSGFYNEQFF. CDR3 DNA sequence: TGTGCCAGTAGTATTCTCACTAGCGGATTCTACAATGAGCAGTTCTTC.

The V and J genes are TRBV5-1 and TRBJ1-5, with 8 bases identical to TRBD1. The ends lost 5 bases at V and 6 bases at J; junction bases unmatched: 4. The V gene's germline CDR1 is SGHRS and CDR2 YFSETQ. There are 13 residues in the CDR3. The CDR3 spells CASRQGEAQPQHF. CDR3 bases: TGCGCCAGCAGACAGGGGGAGGCTCAGCCCCAGCATTTT.

The chain couples TRBV11-2 to TRBJ1-1; TRBD1 matches 7 bases. Per the germline V gene, CDR1 is SGHAT and CDR2 is FQNNGV. The CDR3 spans 16 residues. Trimming at V came to 3 bases and at J to 1 base, leaving 8 bases not matched to a gene. The CDR3 reads CASSFGAGTENTEAFF. In nucleotides, the CDR3 is TGTGCCAGCAGCTTTGGCGCCGGGACAGAGAACACTGAAGCTTTCTTT. Variable domain in full (rest from reference TRBV11-2 and TRBJ1-1): EAGVAQSPRYKIIEKRQSVAFWCNPISGHATLYWYQQILGQGPKLLIQFQNNGVVDDSQLPKDRFSAERLKGVDSTLKIQPAKLEDSAVYLCASSFGAGTENTEAFFGQGTRLTVV.